Sequencing of this T cell receptor (beta chain) was carried out in a study of patients and donors after allogeneic stem cell transplantation. In this sample, this clonotype turned up a few times. The CDR3 extends over 16 amino acids. CDR1 and CDR2 (germline): MNHEY, SVGAGI. V shed 4 bases and J shed 8 bases, with 20 bases lying between them. TCRdb itself ran the RT-PCR reads through MiXCR, one entry per CDR3 protein. The repertoire holds about a million distinct CDR3 sequences, with roughly 17% as singletons. The chain links TRBV6-5 to TRBJ1-4; D remains ambiguous. The TCR sequence derives from a human donor who was either an allogeneic HSCT recipient or a stem cell or donor lymphocyte infusion donor (not recorded which). It is not recorded whose cells these are; they may come from a transplant donor. Material for sequencing was blood, either unsorted or a sorted T cell fraction (not recorded which). The CDR3 sequence is CASSFRKGPSREKLFF. For the CDR3, the DNA is TGTGCCAGCAGTTTTCGTAAGGGTCCCTCACGGGAAAAACTGTTTTTT.